What follows are 21 T cell receptor beta chains derived from one specimen sequenced in a study of blood T cells in healthy people across ages. Together with a sample-barcoded 5' primer, a J-beta primer mix was included in a second PCR lasting roughly 7 to 11 cycles. TCRdb called the 5' RACE reads again in MiXCR, with one record for every CDR3 protein. Altogether about 1,500,000 distinct CDR3 sequences are present, 28% being singletons, with the ten largest covering roughly 8.2%. The sample taken for sequencing was blood. The receptors shown here come from a young woman in good health.

This clonotype was seen a few times. The chain couples TRBV20-1 to TRBJ2-5, with D possibly matching TRBD2 (5 bases). Deletions cut 5 bases from V and 2 bases from J, with 12 bases between. Germline CDR1 reads DFQATT; CDR2 reads SNEGSKA (reference sequence). This CDR3 contains 13 residues. The CDR3 loop reads CSASWTVQETQYF. CDR3 bases: TGCAGTGCTTCATGGACTGTACAAGAGACCCAGTACTTC.

This clonotype was detected a few times. The chain uses TRBV19 and TRBJ1-5; no clear D. The CDR3 totals 13 residues. Germline lookup yields CDR1 LNHDA and CDR2 SQIVND (reference sequence). V was cut by 7 bases and J by 0 bases, with 7 bases left in between. CDR3 loop: CASTVGSNQPQHF. The DNA for the CDR3 is TGTGCCAGTACGGTGGGTAGCAATCAGCCCCAGCATTTT. Combining the CDR3 with reference TRBV19 and TRBJ1-5 gives the whole variable domain DGGITQSPKYLFRKEGQNVTLSCEQNLNHDAMYWYRQDPGQGLRLIYYSQIVNDFQKGDIAEGYSVSREKKESFPLTVTSAQKNPTAFYLCASTVGSNQPQHFGDGTRLSIL.

This rearrangement joins TRBV7-9 to TRBJ2-4; D not certain. The end of the DNA fits TRBJ2-5 better, so the J call may be wrong. CDR1 and CDR2 (germline): SEHNR, FQNEAQ (reference sequence). The CDR3 spans 13 residues. The CDR3 is CASLRPGEETQYF. The CDR3 DNA reads TGTGCCAGCCTACGTCCCGGAGAAGAGACCCAGTACTTC.

This clonotype came up a few times. The rearrangement links TRBV6-2 or TRBV6-3 to TRBJ2-7; D is unresolved. This CDR3 comprises 14 residues. The V gene lost 7 bases and the J gene lost 2 bases, with 15 bases spanning the gap. Germline lookup yields CDR1 MNHEY and CDR2 SVGEGT. In DNA, the CDR3 is TGTGCCAGCACCTCATTGGTTAGAACCTACGAGCAGTACTTC. This codes for CASTSLVRTYEQYF.

Comments on this clonotype: A much bigger clone sits one base away, suggesting this may be a read error. This chain connects TRBV15 to TRBJ2-7; D unresolved. The CDR3 covers 16 residues. V lost 0 bases to trimming and J lost 5 bases, with 17 bases between them. CDR1 is LNHNV, CDR2 YYDKDF, per germline (reference sequence). The CDR3 DNA sequence: TGTGCCACCAGCAGAGATAAGGGCACCAGATCCAACGAGCAGTACTTC. Its translation is CATSRDKGTRSNEQYF.

In the case of this clonotype: A much larger clone sits a single nucleotide away, making a read error possible. The J gene is TRBJ2-7, the V gene TRBV20-1; 8 bases match TRBD1. Germline loops: CDR1 DFQATT, CDR2 SNEGSKA (reference sequence). The CDR3 is 13 amino acids. CDR3 in DNA: TGCAGTGCTGGAGACGGACAGGGCTACGAGCAGTACTTC. This gives the protein CSAGDGQGYEQYF.

The V and J genes are TRBV7-2 and TRBJ2-1; 15 positions agree with TRBD2. V lost 1 base, J lost 0 bases, and 4 bases stayed unmatched. Germline-derived CDR1 and CDR2 are SGHTA and FQGNSA. The CDR3 extends over 19 amino acids. As DNA, the CDR3 is TGTGCCAGCAGCTTAGAGGGGACTAGCGGGAGGAGCTCCTACAATGAGCAGTTCTTC. Its protein is CASSLEGTSGRSSYNEQFF.

The chain links TRBV20-1 to TRBJ2-1; 7 nucleotides agree with TRBD2. The J call may be mistaken, given a closer DNA end match to TRBJ2-7. The CDR3 extends over 16 amino acids. Germline V CDR1 and CDR2: DFQATT, SNEGSKA (reference sequence). Written as DNA, the CDR3 is TGCAGTGCTAGAGGGGTAAGCGGGAATTCCTACAATGAGCAGTACTTC. Encoded protein: CSARGVSGNSYNEQYF.

This clonotype was counted a few times. V and J are TRBV7-2 and TRBJ1-2, with 10 bases aligning to TRBD1. Germline CDR1 is SGHTA and CDR2 is FQGNSA. This CDR3 is built from 16 residues. The V gene end was trimmed by 6 bases and the J gene end by 4 bases; junction bases not matched to a gene: 11. The CDR3 nucleotides read TGTGCCAGCAGGCAGAGTCCCGGGACAGGGGCCTATGGCTACACCTTC. This encodes CASRQSPGTGAYGYTF. Variable domain in full (rest from reference TRBV7-2 and TRBJ1-2): GAGVSQSPSNKVTEKGKDVELRCDPISGHTALYWYRQSLGQGLEFLIYFQGNSAPDKSGLPSDRFSAERTGGSVSTLTIQRTQQEDSAVYLCASRQSPGTGAYGYTFGSGTRLTVV.

This clonotype was counted between two and nine times. V usage is TRBV5-1 and J usage is TRBJ1-4; D is unclear. Germline V gene sequence: CDR1 SGHRS, CDR2 YFSETQ. The V end lost 4 bases, the J end lost 0 bases, and 13 bases lay between the germline ends. The CDR3 covers 16 residues. The CDR3 protein is CASSLDTPATNEKLFF. CDR3 nucleotides: TGCGCCAGCAGCCTCGACACTCCTGCAACTAATGAAAAACTGTTTTTT.

This clonotype was seen repeatedly, ten times or more. This chain connects TRBV6-5 to TRBJ2-7; D is perhaps TRBD2 (6 bases). Germline V gene sequence: CDR1 MNHEY, CDR2 SVGAGI. The CDR3 runs 13 residues. Trimming stripped 6 bases from V and 5 bases from J, with 14 bases between. In nucleotides, the CDR3 is TGTGCCAGCAGCCCCGGCGGGGTCAACGAGCAGTACTTC. This encodes CASSPGGVNEQYF.

This clonotype was observed at least ten times. The chain carries TRBV12-3 or TRBV12-4 and TRBJ2-7; 8 bases map to TRBD2. J was trimmed by 3 bases and V by 6 bases; bases with no gene match: 10. The CDR3 loop spans 15 amino acids. The CDR3 nucleotides are TGTGCCAGCAGGGAACGACTAGCGCCTAACTACGAGCAGTACTTC. This sequence encodes CASRERLAPNYEQYF.

This rearrangement joins TRBV6-5 to TRBJ2-6; the match to TRBD1 covers 9 bases. Germline-derived CDR1 and CDR2 are MNHEY and SVGAGI. The CDR3 has 16 amino acids. V was pared by 8 bases and J by 0 bases, with 5 bases of the junction left unmatched. CDR3 loop: CASGDRVGSGANVLTF. DNA of the CDR3: TGTGCCAGCGGGGACAGGGTGGGCTCTGGGGCCAACGTCCTGACTTTC.

This clonotype was observed a handful of times. The chain employs TRBV25-1 and TRBJ2-7; D unresolved. The V gene's germline CDR1 is MGHDK and CDR2 SYGVNS. The CDR3 totals 13 residues. V was shortened by 6 bases and J by 1 base, with 10 bases between the two germline ends. CDR3 amino acids: CASSPLQSYEQYF. CDR3 coding DNA: TGTGCCAGCAGCCCACTACAATCCTACGAGCAGTACTTC.

The chain recombines TRBV20-1 with TRBJ2-7, with a possible D match to TRBD2 (5 bases). V lost 3 bases and J lost 3, with 12 bases in between. Germline-derived CDR1 and CDR2 are DFQATT and SNEGSKA (reference sequence). The CDR3 covers 13 residues. The CDR3 loop is CSARLRAYYEQYF. The CDR3, as DNA: TGCAGTGCTAGGTTGAGGGCCTACTACGAGCAGTACTTC.

This chain connects TRBV29-1 to TRBJ2-1; possible D gene TRBD2, 5 bases. The V gene's germline CDR1 is SQVTM and CDR2 ANQGSEA. The CDR3 totals 14 residues. Between the trimmed V and J ends, which lost 6 bases and 9 bases, there was a span of 21 bases. The CDR3 coding sequence is TGCAGCGTCGCCCCGGGAATAGAGATCATTGAGCAGTTCTTC. This encodes CSVAPGIEIIEQFF.

This chain uses TRBV24-1 with TRBJ2-7; perhaps TRBD1 as D (6 bases). The CDR3 is 12 residues long. Trimming removed 4 bases from V and 6 bases from J, with 9 bases in between. Germline values: CDR1 KGHDR, CDR2 SFDVKD. CDR3 sequence reads: CATSDPDSEQYF. The CDR3 nucleotides are TGTGCCACCAGTGACCCGGACAGCGAGCAGTACTTC.

The table lists this clonotype with a count of one. Relative to the germline gene, one junction end is altered; a read error may explain this. The chain employs TRBV28 and TRBJ1-2; possible D gene TRBD1, 5 bases. The germline V gene encodes CDR1 MDHEN and CDR2 SYDVKM. CDR3 size: 14 residues. This chain's CDR3 is CPSSSTRGDYGYTF. DNA of the CDR3: TGTCCCAGCAGCAGTACACGAGGGGACTATGGCTACACCTTC.

In its sample, this clonotype was seen a few times. CDR3: CASSLLPPESSYNSPLHF. The CDR3 DNA follows: TGTGCCAGCAGCCTCTTACCTCCGGAGAGCTCCTATAATTCACCCCTCCACTTT. V gene TRBV6-1 combines with J gene TRBJ1-6; no definite D call. V was cut by 6 bases and J by 0 bases, with 18 bases left in between. The CDR3 totals 18 residues. Per germline, CDR1 MNHNS and CDR2 SASEGT.

This clonotype was seen a handful of times. J is TRBJ2-1 and V is TRBV11-2; the match to TRBD1 covers 9 bases. Germline CDR1 is SGHAT and CDR2 is FQNNGV. J gave up 0 bases and V 3 bases, and 6 bases lay outside the gene matches. The CDR3 extends over 17 amino acids. The CDR3 DNA sequence: TGTGCCAGCAGCTTGGGACCGGGACAGGGCTCCTACAATGAGCAGTTCTTC. Translating gives CASSLGPGQGSYNEQFF.

The rearrangement links TRBV7-9 to TRBJ1-1; possibly TRBD1 for D (6 bases). The V gene lost 6 bases and the J gene lost 5 bases, with 16 bases spanning the gap. CDR3 length: 14 amino acids. Germline V gene lookup returns CDR1 SEHNR and CDR2 FQNEAQ (reference sequence). CDR3 DNA sequence: TGTGCCAGCAGTTCTACCTCGACAGGAACTGAAGCTTTCTTT. Its translation is CASSSTSTGTEAFF.